This T cell receptor beta chain was recovered during a study of T cell responses to AZD1222 COVID-19 vaccine. The study's findings and limits: Baseline seropositives among AZD1222 recipients totaled only five to seven. White British ancestry dominated among donors, who included more females, and clonal diversity was possibly underestimated.

This CDR3 comprises 16 residues. V lost 0 bases to trimming and J lost 4 bases, with 15 bases between them. Germline V gene data show CDR1 as MNHEY and CDR2 as SMNVEV (reference sequence). Analysis merged second doses at about 4 or about 12 weeks. Here immunoSEQ multiplex PCR was the method, and the copy in TCRdb shows in-frame clones only, minus some. In the table there are around 150,000 clones, under 95% of which are singletons. This clone was seen a handful of times. Its matching antigen is unknown. V usage is TRBV27 and J usage is TRBJ1-2; D unresolved. The clonotype was recovered from an adult who received the AZD1222 COVID-19 vaccine. The material was peripheral blood, obtained 28 days after the second AZD1222 dose. In nucleotides, the CDR3 is TGTGCCAGCAGTTTATCGACCCCAGGAGCGCCCTATGGCTACACCTTC. As protein: CASSLSTPGAPYGYTF.